This T cell receptor (beta chain) was sequenced during a study of blood T cell repertoires in COVID-19. Turning to the study itself: In each case, the material was cDNA or gDNA derived from T cells, B-cell-depleted T cells, or PBMCs.

This clone was picked up a small number of times. The V gene lost 10 bases and the J gene lost 0 bases, with 10 bases spanning the gap. Looked up from germline, CDR1 is MNHEY and CDR2 is SVGAGI. The CDR3 sequence is 14 residues long. Original handling: Estimated nucleated cell counts came from reference gene primer amplification. Sequencing was performed with immunoSEQ multiplex PCR; in TCRdb, only in-frame clones are kept and a portion is missing. That table supplies the V and J calls and clone size; D and trimming were determined from the DNA. Altogether some 230,000 clones are present, 80% to 90% being singletons, with the ten largest covering 3.5%. Those enrolled, adults aged about 18 to 89 years, came from 25 or so US areas. Cohort assignment relied on participant-reported clinical history.

Input material: PBMCs or T cells enriched from blood (not recorded which). The receptor's source is a woman between 18 and 30 years old in a cohort exposed to, infected with or recovered from COVID-19 (not recorded which). The genes are TRBV6-5 and TRBJ1-6; D is ambiguous. In DNA form, the CDR3 reads TGTGCCACCCAACCCAGCTCCTATAATTCACCCCTCCACTTT. This codes for CATQPSSYNSPLHF.